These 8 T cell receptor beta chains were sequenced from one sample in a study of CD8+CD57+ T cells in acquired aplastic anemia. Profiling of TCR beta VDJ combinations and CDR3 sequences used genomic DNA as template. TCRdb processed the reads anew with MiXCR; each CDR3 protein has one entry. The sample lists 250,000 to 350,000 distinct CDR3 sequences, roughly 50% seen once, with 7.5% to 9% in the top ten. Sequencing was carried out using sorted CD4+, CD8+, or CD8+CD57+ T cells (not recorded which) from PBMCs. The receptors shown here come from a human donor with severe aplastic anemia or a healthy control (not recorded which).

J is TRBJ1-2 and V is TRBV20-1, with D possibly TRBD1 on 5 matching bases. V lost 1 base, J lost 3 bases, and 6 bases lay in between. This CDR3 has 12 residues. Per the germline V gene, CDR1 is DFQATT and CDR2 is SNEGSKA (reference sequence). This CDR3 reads CSARGGDYGYTF. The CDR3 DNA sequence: TGCAGTGCTAGAGGAGGGGACTATGGCTACACCTTC.

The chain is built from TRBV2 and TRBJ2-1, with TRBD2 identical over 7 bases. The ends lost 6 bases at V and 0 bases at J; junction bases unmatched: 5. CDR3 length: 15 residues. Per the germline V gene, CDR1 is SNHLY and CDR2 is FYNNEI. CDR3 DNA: TGTGCCAGCAGCCGGGGGGTAAGCTCCTACAATGAGCAGTTCTTC. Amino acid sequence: CASSRGVSSYNEQFF.

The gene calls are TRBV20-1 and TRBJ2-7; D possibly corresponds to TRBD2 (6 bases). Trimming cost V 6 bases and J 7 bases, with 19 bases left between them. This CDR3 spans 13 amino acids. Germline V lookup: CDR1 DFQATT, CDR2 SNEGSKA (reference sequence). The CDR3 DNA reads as TGCAGTGCCAGAACGGCAGGGCGGGGAGAGCAGTACTTC. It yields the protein CSARTAGRGEQYF.

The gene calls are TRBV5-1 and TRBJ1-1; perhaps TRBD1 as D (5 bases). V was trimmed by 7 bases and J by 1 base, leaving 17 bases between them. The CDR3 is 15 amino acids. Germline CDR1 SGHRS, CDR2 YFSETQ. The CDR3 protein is CASGQGYEQNTEAFF. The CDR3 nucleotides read TGCGCCAGCGGGCAGGGCTACGAGCAGAACACTGAAGCTTTCTTT.

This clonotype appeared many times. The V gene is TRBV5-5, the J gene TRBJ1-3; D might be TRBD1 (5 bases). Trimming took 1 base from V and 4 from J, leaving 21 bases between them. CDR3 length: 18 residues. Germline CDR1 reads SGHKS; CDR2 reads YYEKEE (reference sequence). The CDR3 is CASSLTGTVVVGGNTIYF. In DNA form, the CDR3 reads TGTGCCAGCAGCTTGACCGGGACCGTAGTAGTAGGCGGAAACACCATATATTTT.

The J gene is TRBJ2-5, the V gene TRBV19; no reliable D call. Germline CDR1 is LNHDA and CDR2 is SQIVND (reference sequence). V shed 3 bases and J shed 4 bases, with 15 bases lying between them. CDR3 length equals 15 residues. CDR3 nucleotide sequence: TGTGCCAGTAGTATCTCGTCCATAGGTGGAGAGACCCAGTACTTC. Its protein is CASSISSIGGETQYF.

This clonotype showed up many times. The CDR3 loop is CASAQAGADTQYF. For the CDR3, the DNA is TGTGCCAGCGCCCAAGCGGGAGCCGATACGCAGTATTTT. The rearrangement links TRBV7-2 to TRBJ2-3, with TRBD2 matching over 8 bases. The CDR3 has 13 residues. CDR1 and CDR2 from the germline V gene are SGHTA and FQGNSA. After removal of 8 bases from V and 6 bases from J, the junction contained 7 bases not matched to a gene.

The CDR3 bases are TGTGCCACCGCCCCTGGGGGGGCGAACACCGGGGAGCTGTTTTTT. Translation: CATAPGGANTGELFF. The chain has TRBV24-1 and TRBJ2-2; TRBD2 agrees at 7 bases. The J segment lost 0 bases and the V segment lost 9 bases, leaving 6 bases of the junction unmatched. Germline CDR1 is KGHDR and CDR2 is SFDVKD. The CDR3 is 15 residues long.